These T cell receptor beta chains were read from a single sample in a study of CD4 T cells in relation to SARS-CoV-2 and coronaviruses. The antigens these receptors bind are not known. The repertoire was sequenced with immunoSEQ multiplex PCR; TCRdb's copy has only in-frame clones and lacks some. The sample contains about 36,000 clones, 77% of which appear only once. The specimen sequenced was memory CD4+ T cells from PBMCs, cultured in vitro. The origin of the receptors is an adult with COVID-19. The CDR3 runs from the conserved cysteine through the conserved F or W. D genes are given only for firm matches. Clone size appears in some rows only: once, few, many, or a class for an expanded clone.

J | size | V | D | DNA | CDR3
TRBJ2-3 | - | TRBV5-1 | TRBD2 | TGCGCCAGCAGCTTTCGGGAGGACCTCACAGATACGCAGTATTTT | CASSFREDLTDTQYF
TRBJ2-5 | - | TRBV18 | TRBD1 | TGTGCCAGCTCACCCAGACAGGGGGCAGAGACCCAGTACTTC | CASSPRQGAETQYF
TRBJ2-7 | - | TRBV3-1/TRBV3-2 | - | TGTGCCAGCAGCCAAGATGGGTCGACTGGCGGGCCAAGGTACTTC | CASSQDGSTGGPRYF
TRBJ2-3 | - | TRBV20-1 | - | TGCAGTGCTGAGCTCGAAGATACGCAGTATTTT | CSAELEDTQYF
TRBJ2-7 | - | TRBV18 | - | TGTGCCAGCTCAACTAACTCAGCCTACGAGCAGTACTTC | CASSTNSAYEQYF
TRBJ2-2 | few | TRBV11-3 | TRBD2 | TGTGCCAGCAGCAACCTAGCGGCCGGGGAGCTGTTTTTT | CASSNLAAGELFF
TRBJ1-4 | - | TRBV19 | - | TGTGCCAGTACCGAAGAGGGGACGGAAAAACTGTTTTTT | CASTEEGTEKLFF
TRBJ2-7 | - | TRBV27 | - | TGTGCCAGCAGTTTATTGGGAGGCGAGCAGTACTTC | CASSLLGGEQYF
TRBJ2-2 | - | TRBV7-2 | TRBD1 | TGTGCCAGCAGCTTAGGACAGGGGGCGAACACCGGGGAGCTGTTTTTT | CASSLGQGANTGELFF
TRBJ2-1 | - | TRBV5-4 | TRBD2 | TGTGCCAGCAGAACCGGGACAGAGCGGGAGGGTGAGCAGTTCTTC | CASRTGTEREGEQFF
TRBJ2-5 | - | TRBV2 | TRBD2 | TGTGCCAGCAGTGAGACAGGACTAGCAGAGACCCAGTACTTC | CASSETGLAETQYF
TRBJ2-5 | once | TRBV6-6 | - | TGTGCCAGCAGTTACTCGTTTATCGAGACCCAGTACTTC | CASSYSFIETQYF
TRBJ2-3 | few | TRBV27 | TRBD2 | TGTGCCAGCACTTCCCTAGCGGGAGATCGGACAGATACGCAGTATTTT | CASTSLAGDRTDTQYF
TRBJ2-2 | - | TRBV6-2/TRBV6-3 | TRBD2 | TGTGCCAGCAGTTACGCGGGAGTGAACACCGGGGAGCTGTTTTTT | CASSYAGVNTGELFF
TRBJ2-5 | - | TRBV7-2 | - | TGTGCCAGCAGCCCCCAACGGAGTCAAGAGACCCAGTACTTC | CASSPQRSQETQYF
TRBJ2-2 | - | TRBV18 | TRBD2 | TGTGCCAGCTCAAGGGGACTAGCTCTGAACACCGGGGAGCTGTTTTTT | CASSRGLALNTGELFF
TRBJ1-5 | - | TRBV7-2 | - | TGTGCCAGCAGCCAAAACCGGGGCACCAATCAGCCCCAGCATTTT | CASSQNRGTNQPQHF
TRBJ2-2 | - | TRBV5-4 | TRBD2 | TGTGCCAGCAGCTTGGTGGCGGGACTAACCGGGGAGCTGTTTTTT | CASSLVAGLTGELFF
TRBJ2-3 | - | TRBV15 | - | TGTGCCACCAGCAGAGATCTTGCCGGGAGCCCCACAGATACGCAGTATTTT | CATSRDLAGSPTDTQYF
TRBJ2-2 | few | TRBV5-1 | - | TGCGCCAGCAGCTTGGGGGATCCCGGGGAGCTGTTTTTT | CASSLGDPGELFF
TRBJ2-6 | - | TRBV28 | - | TGTGCCAGCAATCCAGACAGCTCTGGGGCCAACGTCCTGACTTTC | CASNPDSSGANVLTF
TRBJ1-1 | once | TRBV28 | - | TGTGCCAGCAGTTTCCCCGGCAGGGTTGAGGCTGAAGCTTTCTTT | CASSFPGRVEAEAFF
TRBJ2-3 | - | TRBV2 | - | TGTGCCAGCAGAGGGAGGGGGGGCACAGATACGCAGTATTTT | CASRGRGGTDTQYF
TRBJ2-5 | - | TRBV18 | TRBD1 | TGTGCCAGCTCACCAGCTACAGGGGAAGAGACCCAGTACTTC | CASSPATGEETQYF
TRBJ1-1 | - | TRBV15 | - | TGTGCCACCAGCCGAGGGGCCAGCTTCGTGGCTTTCTTT | CATSRGASFVAFF
TRBJ2-7 | - | TRBV6-1 | TRBD2 | TGTGCCAGCAGTGAACCCCGTGGGGCGGGAGGCTACGAGCAGTACTTC | CASSEPRGAGGYEQYF
TRBJ2-7 | - | TRBV6-2/TRBV6-3 | - | TGTGCCAGCAGTCAATCCAAAGGAGGGGGTTACGAGCAGTACTTC | CASSQSKGGGYEQYF
TRBJ1-3 | - | TRBV7-8 | - | TGTGCCAGCAGCTTAGAGGTAACAGGAGGAAACACCATATATTTT | CASSLEVTGGNTIYF
TRBJ2-2 | - | TRBV11-2 | - | TGTGCCAGCAGGATCATGGGGGACGGGGAGCTGTTTTTT | CASRIMGDGELFF
TRBJ1-5 | few | TRBV2 | - | TGTGCCAGCAGTGAGTACAACGAAGTCTGGCAGCCCCAGCATTTT | CASSEYNEVWQPQHF
TRBJ1-1 | - | TRBV24-1 | TRBD1 | TGTGCCACCAGTGACGGGACAGGGGGCAACACTGAAGCTTTCTTT | CATSDGTGGNTEAFF
TRBJ2-7 | - | TRBV2 | TRBD1 | TGTGCCAGCAGCTCCGGGACAGGGGGATACGAGCAGTACTTC | CASSSGTGGYEQYF
TRBJ2-3 | - | TRBV4-2 | TRBD2 | TGTGCCAGCAGCCTTGGACTAGCGGGAGCGGCAGATACGCAGTATTTT | CASSLGLAGAADTQYF
TRBJ2-1 | - | TRBV5-1 | TRBD2 | TGCGCCAGCAGCTTGGCGCGGGGACTAGCGGGAGGGAATGAGCAGTTCTTC | CASSLARGLAGGNEQFF
TRBJ2-5 | - | TRBV6-1 | TRBD2 | TGTGCCAGCAGTGAATCATCTAGCGGGAGGGTCACTTGGGGGACCCAGTACTTC | CASSESSSGRVTWGTQYF
TRBJ2-1 | - | TRBV7-9 | - | TGTGCCAGCAGCCCGGGGGGCGGGAGCTCCTACAATGAGCAGTTCTTC | CASSPGGGSSYNEQFF
TRBJ2-3 | once | TRBV7-2 | - | TGTGCCAGCAGTACAGGGAGCACAGATACGCAGTATTTT | CASSTGSTDTQYF
TRBJ1-2 | - | TRBV28 | - | TGTGCCAGCAGTTTAGTTTCCCACAGGACCCTCGGTGGCTACACCTTC | CASSLVSHRTLGGYTF
TRBJ2-1 | - | TRBV24-1 | - | TGTGCCACCAGTGATTTGAGGGGGAACTCCTACAATGAGCAGTTCTTC | CATSDLRGNSYNEQFF
TRBJ1-5 | - | TRBV10-2 | - | TGCGCCAGCAGTGACTTCGAGAGCAATCAGCCCCAGCATTTT | CASSDFESNQPQHF
TRBJ2-1 | - | TRBV27 | - | TGTGCCAGCAGTTTAAGGGGTATGATAAATGAGCAGTTCTTC | CASSLRGMINEQFF
TRBJ1-5 | - | TRBV7-2 | - | TGTGCCAGCAGTCGCGACAGGCGCCAGCCCCAGCATTTT | CASSRDRRQPQHF
TRBJ2-7 | - | TRBV7-2 | - | TGTGCCAGCAGCTACCCCCGGCCCCCGCTAGACGAGCAGTACTTC | CASSYPRPPLDEQYF
TRBJ2-5 | - | TRBV28 | - | TGTGCCAGCAAGTCCCCGATGGAGACCCAGTACTTC | CASKSPMETQYF
TRBJ2-7 | - | TRBV6-5 | - | TGTGCCAGCAGAAAAGCGGGTGCTGGGTACGAGCAGTACTTC | CASRKAGAGYEQYF